The 32 T cell receptor beta chains below all came from one sample that was sequenced in a study of control samples from healthy donors and cancer patients. Sequencing was performed with immunoSEQ multiplex PCR; in TCRdb, only in-frame clones are kept and a portion is missing. Of tens of thousands of clones listed, 65% to 90% were seen once; the top ten hold roughly 10%. The sample taken for sequencing was PBMCs. Receptors were obtained from a man aged 60 to 75 with head and neck cancer.

The chain employs TRBV10-1 and TRBJ2-7; possible D gene TRBD1, 5 bases. Germline CDR1 WNHNN, CDR2 SYGVQD (reference sequence). The CDR3 has 14 amino acids. V lost 0 bases to trimming and J lost 6 bases, with 12 bases between them. The CDR3 sequence: CASSESNRGGEQYF. CDR3 DNA sequence: TGCGCCAGCAGTGAGTCGAATAGGGGTGGCGAGCAGTACTTC.

This rearrangement joins TRBV18 to TRBJ1-2, with D unresolved. V shed 3 bases and J shed 7 bases, with 9 bases lying between them. Germline-derived CDR1 and CDR2 are KGHSH and LQKENI. This CDR3 spans 12 amino acids. CDR3 nucleotide sequence: TGTGCCAGCTCACCGGGAACAGTTGGCTACACCTTC. Translating gives CASSPGTVGYTF.

This clone was detected a few times. This chain links TRBV14 with TRBJ1-2, with a tentative D call TRBD1 (5 bases). The V and J ends lost 0 bases and 4 bases respectively, with 12 bases between them. The CDR3 has 15 residues. Looked up from germline, CDR1 is SGHDN and CDR2 is FVKESK. The CDR3 DNA is TGTGCCAGCAGCCAAGATTATGGAGGGGTCTATGGCTACACCTTC. This encodes CASSQDYGGVYGYTF.

This clone was counted only a few times. The chain couples TRBV18 to TRBJ1-2, with TRBD1 matching 7 bases. CDR3 length: 17 residues. Looked up from germline, CDR1 is KGHSH and CDR2 is LQKENI. V lost 5 bases, J lost 0 bases, and 12 bases stayed unmatched. The CDR3 is CASSATSGTATNYGYTF. The DNA for the CDR3 is TGTGCCAGCTCAGCTACTTCCGGGACAGCTACTAACTATGGCTACACCTTC.

The chain couples TRBV7-8 to TRBJ1-1; 7 bases line up with TRBD1. This CDR3 is built from 16 residues. Looked up from germline, CDR1 is SGHVS and CDR2 is FQNEAQ. After removal of 3 bases from V and 0 bases from J, the junction contained 7 bases not matched to a gene. The CDR3 here is CASSLGTVPMNTEAFF. In nucleotides, the CDR3 is TGTGCCAGCAGCTTGGGGACAGTCCCAATGAACACTGAAGCTTTCTTT. The entire variable domain, with the rest obtained from reference TRBV7-8 and TRBJ1-1, is as follows: GAGVSQSPRYKVAKRGQDVALRCDPISGHVSLFWYQQALGQGPEFLTYFQNEAQLDKSGLPSDRFFAERPEGSVSTLKIQRTQQEDSAVYLCASSLGTVPMNTEAFFGQGTRLTVV.

The CDR3 is CASSYGTVSGNTIYF. CDR3 bases: TGTGCCAGCAGTTACGGGACAGTCTCTGGAAACACCATATATTTT. This chain joins TRBV6-5 and TRBJ1-3; 7 bases line up with TRBD1. After removal of 2 bases from V and 0 bases from J, the junction contained 1 base not matched to a gene. The CDR3 is 15 amino acids. CDR1 is MNHEY and CDR2 is SVGAGI in the germline V gene.

This clone was picked up a small number of times. This chain joins TRBV6-1 and TRBJ1-2; possibly TRBD1 for D (5 bases). Trimming took off 2 bases at V and 7 bases at J, with 14 bases between the two ends. CDR1 is MNHNS, CDR2 SASEGT, per germline. The CDR3 contains 14 residues. The CDR3 DNA sequence: TGTGCCAGCAGTGAAAGGGTCCAGGGCTCTGGCTACACCTTC. Translated: CASSERVQGSGYTF.

The J gene is TRBJ2-5, the V gene TRBV7-9; D gene ambiguous. The V and J ends lost 1 base and 6 bases respectively, with 12 bases between them. This CDR3 is built from 14 residues. Looked up from germline, CDR1 is SEHNR and CDR2 is FQNEAQ (reference sequence). CDR3 residues: CASSLVSGVKTQYF. The CDR3 DNA follows: TGTGCCAGCAGCTTAGTATCTGGGGTGAAGACCCAGTACTTC.

This clone was detected many times. The rearrangement uses TRBV9 and TRBJ1-2; unclear D gene. Germline CDR1 reads SGDLS; CDR2 reads YYNGEE. The V gene lost 1 base and the J gene lost 5 bases, with 12 bases spanning the gap. The CDR3 spans 14 residues. The CDR3 here is CASSVNPELYGYTF. The CDR3 nucleotides read TGTGCCAGCAGCGTAAACCCGGAATTGTATGGCTACACCTTC.

The rearrangement joins TRBV19 to TRBJ2-1; 8 nucleotides agree with TRBD1. The germline V gene encodes CDR1 LNHDA and CDR2 SQIVND (reference sequence). J was trimmed by 6 bases and V by 6 bases; bases with no gene match: 4. The CDR3 is 13 residues long. CDR3 in DNA: TGTGCCAGTAGACCAACAGGGGGCAATGAGCAGTTCTTC. Amino acid sequence: CASRPTGGNEQFF.

Written as DNA, the CDR3 is TGTGCCAGTAGTATGAGCGGGATTGGGGATACGCAGTATTTT. Its translation: CASSMSGIGDTQYF. The gene calls are TRBV19 and TRBJ2-3, with 7 bases that match TRBD2. V shed 3 bases, J shed 6 bases, and the junction held 6 bases outside the gene matches. The germline gives CDR1 LNHDA, CDR2 SQIVND (reference sequence). The CDR3 extends over 14 amino acids.

This chain joins TRBV18 and TRBJ1-4, with D hard to call. This CDR3 is built from 11 residues. The ends were cut back, 5 bases at V and 3 bases at J, with 1 base in the middle. Germline CDR1 reads KGHSH; CDR2 reads LQKENI. The CDR3 spells CASSANEKLFF. The CDR3 nucleotides are TGTGCCAGCTCAGCTAATGAAAAACTGTTTTTT.

The rearrangement joins TRBV18 to TRBJ2-6; D is uncertain. The CDR3 totals 16 residues. CDR1 is KGHSH and CDR2 is LQKENI in the germline V gene. The V end was cut by 6 bases, the J end by 2 bases, with 14 bases between. Here the CDR3 DNA reads TGTGCCAGCTCCCCCCCCGGGCTAGCTGGGGCCAACGTCCTGACTTTC. Encoded protein: CASSPPGLAGANVLTF.

This clone showed up just once. The chain links TRBV18 to TRBJ2-5; D gene uncertain. The CDR3 runs 16 residues. Germline loops: CDR1 KGHSH, CDR2 LQKENI. The V and J ends lost 3 bases and 0 bases respectively, with 14 bases between them. CDR3 sequence: CASSPSAVRYQETQYF. The CDR3 region has the DNA TGTGCCAGCTCACCGTCCGCGGTTCGGTACCAAGAGACCCAGTACTTC.

In this sample, this clone turned up once. The chain combines TRBV11-2 with TRBJ2-1; 14 nucleotides agree with TRBD2. The CDR3 loop spans 16 amino acids. The V gene's germline CDR1 is SGHAT and CDR2 FQNNGV. The V and J ends lost 1 base and 8 bases, in that order; junction bases with no gene match: 4. The CDR3 DNA follows: TGTGCCAGCAGCTTAGGGACTAGCGGGAGGTTCGATGAGCAGTTCTTC. Its translation is CASSLGTSGRFDEQFF.

The chain uses TRBV30 and TRBJ2-5; 11 positions match TRBD2. This CDR3 spans 15 amino acids. The V segment lost 4 bases and the J segment 2 bases; nucleotides outside the gene matches: 6. Germline values: CDR1 GTSNPN, CDR2 SVGIG (reference sequence). The CDR3 protein is CAWNSGRGPQETQYF. As DNA, the CDR3 is TGTGCCTGGAATAGCGGGAGGGGGCCTCAAGAGACCCAGTACTTC. Combining the CDR3 with reference TRBV30 and TRBJ2-5 gives the whole variable domain SQTIHQWPATLVQPVGSPLSLECTVEGTSNPNLYWYRQAAGRGLQLLFYSVGIGQISSEVPQNLSASRPQDRQFILSSKKLLLSDSGFYLCAWNSGRGPQETQYFGPGTRLLVL.

V is TRBV4-1 and J is TRBJ1-5; tentative D call: TRBD1 (5 bases). V was cut by 3 bases and J by 4 bases, with 16 bases left in between. The germline V gene has CDR1 MGHRA and CDR2 YSYEKL. There are 16 residues in the CDR3. The CDR3 spells CASSQPSGFLNQPQHF. For the CDR3, the DNA is TGCGCCAGCAGCCAGCCCTCAGGGTTCCTGAATCAGCCCCAGCATTTT.

The chain uses TRBV9 and TRBJ1-1, with no clear D. The CDR3 runs to 13 residues. Germline V gene data show CDR1 as SGDLS and CDR2 as YYNGEE. V gave up 2 bases and J gave up 1 base, with 6 bases separating them. This CDR3 reads CASSVDQNTEAFF. The CDR3 DNA reads TGTGCCAGCAGCGTGGATCAGAACACTGAAGCTTTCTTT.

This clone showed up just once. The chain joins TRBV2 to TRBJ1-5; TRBD1 might be the D (5 bases). CDR3 length: 16 residues. The V end lost 4 bases, the J end lost 1 base, and 14 bases lay between the germline ends. Per the germline V gene, CDR1 is SNHLY and CDR2 is FYNNEI. The CDR3 DNA follows: TGTGCCAGCAGTGGTCCCGGGACGGCGAGCAATCAGCCCCAGCATTTT. This sequence encodes CASSGPGTASNQPQHF.

The chain combines TRBV14 with TRBJ2-7; D is ambiguous. Germline CDR1 and CDR2: SGHDN and FVKESK. The V gene lost 1 base and the J gene lost 5 bases, with 15 bases spanning the gap. The CDR3 runs to 15 residues. In nucleotides, the CDR3 is TGTGCCAGCAGCCAAGTGGGCAGCCTTAAGGACGAGCAGTACTTC. Residues: CASSQVGSLKDEQYF.

Only a few counts were recorded for this clone. This chain connects TRBV7-8 to TRBJ2-2, with 8 bases matching TRBD1. The CDR3 length is 15 residues. V shed 5 bases and J 3 bases; nucleotides not matched to a gene: 5. Germline CDR1 is SGHVS and CDR2 is FQNEAQ. The CDR3 is CASSPGQGHTGELFF. DNA of the CDR3: TGTGCCAGCAGCCCCGGACAGGGACACACCGGGGAGCTGTTTTTT.

The genes are TRBV28 and TRBJ1-3; 10 nucleotides align to TRBD1. The germline V gene has CDR1 MDHEN and CDR2 SYDVKM. The CDR3 loop spans 14 amino acids. Trimming removed 6 bases from V and 8 bases from J; junction bases left unmatched: 7. The CDR3 DNA reads TGTGCCAGCAGCCGAGGACAGGGGGTAGACACCATATATTTT. Its translation is CASSRGQGVDTIYF.

This clone has a single count. This rearrangement joins TRBV25-1 to TRBJ2-5, with 10 positions matching TRBD1. Germline CDR1 MGHDK, CDR2 SYGVNS. The CDR3 is 15 residues long. The V gene end was trimmed by 7 bases and the J gene end by 4 bases; junction bases not matched to a gene: 9. The CDR3 nucleotides read TGTGCCAGCACTCGGGGGGGACAGGGGATAGAGACCCAGTACTTC. This gives the protein CASTRGGQGIETQYF.

As DNA, the CDR3 is TGTGCCAGCAGCTTACACGACAGGGAGCAGTACTTC. It yields the protein CASSLHDREQYF. The rearrangement joins TRBV11-2 to TRBJ2-7; the D gene is possibly TRBD1 (6 bases). V lost 2 bases, J lost 7 bases, and 9 bases lay in between. Germline-derived CDR1 and CDR2 are SGHAT and FQNNGV. There are 12 residues in the CDR3.

This sequence joins TRBV3-1 (or the pseudogene TRBV3-2) and TRBJ2-2; TRBD2 agrees at 14 bases. The trim removed 4 bases at V and 1 base at J, leaving 2 bases unmatched. The CDR3 has 17 amino acids. Per the germline V gene, CDR1 is LGHDT and CDR2 is YNNKEL (reference sequence). The CDR3 bases are TGTGCCAGCAGCCTCGGACTAGCGGGAGGGAACACCGGGGAGCTGTTTTTT. Translating gives CASSLGLAGGNTGELFF.

The genes are TRBV5-1 and TRBJ2-2; a possible D gene is TRBD1 (6 bases). The length of the CDR3 is 13 residues. The germline gives CDR1 SGHRS, CDR2 YFSETQ. Trimming removed 4 bases at V and 11 bases at J, with 15 bases between. The CDR3 DNA follows: TGCGCCAGCAGCATCACAGGGATAGGTGAGCTGTTTTTT. Translated: CASSITGIGELFF.

V is TRBV18 and J is TRBJ2-1; D might be TRBD2 (6 bases). Germline loops: CDR1 KGHSH, CDR2 LQKENI. Trimming removed 4 bases at V and 15 bases at J, with 16 bases between. This CDR3 region has 12 residues. CDR3 loop: CASSQAQGLRFF. DNA for the CDR3: TGTGCCAGCTCACAGGCCCAGGGACTTAGGTTCTTC.

This clone was detected a few times. The chain recombines TRBV19 with TRBJ2-7, with TRBD2 matching over 8 bases. After removal of 4 bases from V and 6 bases from J, the junction contained 8 bases not matched to a gene. Germline CDR1 and CDR2: LNHDA and SQIVND (reference sequence). This CDR3 is 14 amino acids long. This CDR3 is CASSTSGTRTEQYF. DNA of the CDR3: TGTGCCAGTAGTACCTCCGGGACTAGAACCGAGCAGTACTTC.

The chain employs TRBV25-1 and TRBJ2-7, with 7 bases fitting TRBD1. Germline values: CDR1 MGHDK, CDR2 SYGVNS. Unmatched junction bases numbered 9, after V lost 0 bases and J lost 4 bases. The CDR3 consists of 16 residues. In nucleotides, the CDR3 is TGTGCCAGCAGTGAATATCCAGGGGGTCTCAAATACGAGCAGTACTTC. Protein product: CASSEYPGGLKYEQYF.

This clone was detected only a few times. The chain couples TRBV12-3 or TRBV12-4 to TRBJ2-1; 10 bases map to TRBD2. CDR3 length: 13 amino acids. J gave up 2 bases and V 8 bases, and 0 bases lay outside the gene matches. CDR3 amino acids: CASGLAAYNEQFF. CDR3 in DNA: TGTGCCAGCGGACTAGCGGCCTACAATGAGCAGTTCTTC.

This chain joins TRBV5-1 and TRBJ2-6; D uncertain. Trimming shortened V by 6 bases and J by 1 base, and 11 bases separated the two germline ends. Per the germline V gene, CDR1 is SGHRS and CDR2 is YFSETQ. This CDR3 contains 15 residues. CDR3: CASTPSTSGANVLTF. CDR3 DNA sequence: TGCGCCAGCACCCCCTCGACATCTGGGGCCAACGTCCTGACTTTC.

The chain joins TRBV7-9 to TRBJ1-3; D remains unclear. V was trimmed by 1 base and J by 3 bases, leaving 13 bases between them. This CDR3 region has 16 residues. CDR1 and CDR2 from the germline V gene are SEHNR and FQNEAQ (reference sequence). In DNA, the CDR3 is TGTGCCAGCAGCTTAGGGACTTCCACTCGTGGAAACACCATATATTTT. This translates into CASSLGTSTRGNTIYF.